This note documents a single TCR beta chain sequence. The target antigen is unknown. CDR1 is GTSNPN and CDR2 is SVGIG in the germline V gene (reference sequence). J was trimmed by 4 bases and V by 7 bases; bases with no gene match: 5. This CDR3 region has 13 residues. The data were taken from a study of CD8 T cells in Susac syndrome. The study's findings and limits: TCR sequencing and HLA analysis covered a relatively small number of individuals.

The multiple sclerosis control group comprised treatment-naive patients with stable or active relapsing-remitting disease. Negative isolation was used for CD8+ and CD4+ T cells, and FACS enrichment was applied to TEMRA cells. A quantity of 0.5 to 1 ug RNA underwent reverse transcription using random hexamers. Coverage of TCR beta CDR3 amplification by immunoSEQ multiplex PCR extended to 54 Vbeta and 13 Jbeta. TCRdb itself ran the immunoSEQ multiplex PCR reads through MiXCR, one entry per CDR3 protein. This table holds around 300,000 distinct CDR3 sequences, around nine tenths found once. This chain connects TRBV30 to TRBJ2-7; TRBD2 matches 12 bases. This receptor was obtained from a human donor with multiple sclerosis. The source material was CD8+ T cells from PBMCs. The DNA of the CDR3 is TGTGCCTACCTAGCGGGAGGGTCTTACGAGCAGTACTTC. It encodes CAYLAGGSYEQYF.